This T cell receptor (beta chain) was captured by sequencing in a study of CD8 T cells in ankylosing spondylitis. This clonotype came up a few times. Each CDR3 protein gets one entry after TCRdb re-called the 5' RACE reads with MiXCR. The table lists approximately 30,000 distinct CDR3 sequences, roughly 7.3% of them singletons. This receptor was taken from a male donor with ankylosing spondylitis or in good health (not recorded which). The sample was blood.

Here the CDR3 DNA reads TGTGCCAGCAGTTACTCGAGGTCGGAATACAATGAGCAGTTCTTC. This translates into CASSYSRSEYNEQFF. The chain has TRBV6-5 and TRBJ2-1; no definite D call. The CDR3 has 15 residues. Looked up from germline, CDR1 is MNHEY and CDR2 is SVGAGI. The V end was cut by 0 bases, the J end by 4 bases, with 10 bases between.